This T cell receptor (beta chain) was found in a study of T cells in Graves' hyperthyroidism and ophthalmopathy. Overall study context: Once the initial diagnosis was made, peripheral blood was obtained before any treatment.

Amplification of TCR beta CDR3 regions was performed using RNA transcripts as template. The HTBI primer set drove a first-round RT-PCR of the TCR CDR3. TCRdb re-called the multiplex PCR reads through MiXCR, storing one row per CDR3 protein. The data hold approximately 300,000 distinct CDR3 sequences, with about 17% observed a single time. Many counts were recorded for this clonotype. Its target is unknown. The study, taken as a whole, reports: Most expanded thyroid clonotypes above 0.001 also appeared in blood.

The V gene end was trimmed by 5 bases and the J gene end by 3 bases; junction bases not matched to a gene: 4. The CDR3 runs 15 residues. Germline lookup yields CDR1 ENHRY and CDR2 SYGVKD. The sequence came from a woman in her sixties with Graves' ophthalmopathy. The V and J genes are TRBV10-3 and TRBJ1-2; 12 nucleotides line up with TRBD1. Sequencing used blood. In nucleotides, the CDR3 is TGTGCCATCAGTCCGGGACAGGGGGCGGACTATGGCTACACCTTC. This encodes CAISPGQGADYGYTF.